The clone carrying this TCR beta chain showed up just a few times. Antigen specificity is unknown. These data are taken from a study of beta chain features in type 1 diabetes. Investigators reverse transcribed all isolated RNA, so they sequenced expressed TCRB transcripts. Repertoires were generated with immunoSEQ multiplex PCR, while TCRdb's copy carries only in-frame clones and drops some. The sample includes 680,000 or so clones, about a sixth seen only once; the top ten take around 0.095%. The V end was cut by 4 bases, the J end by 1 base, with 14 bases between. Germline-derived CDR1 and CDR2 are ENHRY and SYGVKD. There are 16 residues in the CDR3. Study-level points and caveats: PCR could preferentially amplify shorter templates, alike in patients and controls. All four CD4+ subsets of Type 1 diabetes patients contained TCRB CDR3s that were moderately but significantly shorter. Researchers cautioned that cDNA sequencing could over-represent cells with high TCR expression.

The sample taken for sequencing was naive CD4+ T cells from blood. This TCR derives from a man between 18 and 35 years old in good health. The V gene is TRBV10-3, the J gene TRBJ2-1; no firm D call. The CDR3 here is CAISGFGALSYNEQFF. The CDR3 nucleotides read TGTGCCATCAGTGGTTTTGGCGCCTTATCCTACAATGAGCAGTTCTTC.